The 19 T cell receptor beta chains below all came from one sample that was sequenced in a study of T cells in Graves' hyperthyroidism and ophthalmopathy. RNA transcripts yielded amplified TCR beta CDR3 regions. The TCR CDR3 first-round RT-PCR relied on the HTBI primer set. TCRdb ran MiXCR on the multiplex PCR reads and lists one entry per CDR3 protein. The sample contains roughly 700,000 distinct CDR3 sequences, 13% to 15% of which appear only once. Sequencing was done on a sample of blood. Receptors originate from a young woman with Graves' hyperthyroidism.

This clonotype was seen ten or more times. This sequence joins TRBV30 and TRBJ2-7, with 8 bases aligning to TRBD2. The CDR3 contains 15 residues. Germline loops: CDR1 GTSNPN, CDR2 SVGIG (reference sequence). V gave up 0 bases and J gave up 3 bases; unmatched junction bases: 7. CDR3 sequence reads: CAWSVPIAGYYEQYF. CDR3 DNA: TGTGCCTGGAGTGTACCTATAGCGGGGTACTACGAGCAGTACTTC.

This clonotype has a count of ten or more. This sequence joins TRBV2 and TRBJ2-5, with a possible D match to TRBD1 (7 bases). Trimming removed 3 bases at V and 2 bases at J, with 13 bases between. The CDR3 has 15 residues. CDR1 and CDR2 from the germline V gene are SNHLY and FYNNEI. Written as DNA, the CDR3 is TGTGCCAGCAGTGAGGGAGCAGGGGGGCAAGAGACCCAGTACTTC. Translation gives CASSEGAGGQETQYF. The variable domain in full, completed from reference TRBV2 and TRBJ2-5, reads EPEVTQTPSHQVTQMGQEVILRCVPISNHLYFYWYRQILGQKVEFLVSFYNNEISEKSEIFDDQFSVERPDGSNFTLKIRSTKLEDSAMYFCASSEGAGGQETQYFGPGTRLLVL.

This clonotype occurred a few times. CDR3: CASSDSGRAGETQYF. CDR3 sequence (DNA): TGCGCCAGCAGTGATAGCGGGAGGGCCGGGGAGACCCAGTACTTC. This sequence joins TRBV10-2 and TRBJ2-5; 11 bases agree with TRBD2. CDR1 is WSHSY and CDR2 is SAAADI in the germline V gene. CDR3 length: 15 residues. The V gene end was trimmed by 3 bases and the J gene end by 5 bases; junction bases not matched to a gene: 5.

The table lists this clonotype with many counts. V and J are TRBV7-9 and TRBJ2-1, with 10 bases lining up with TRBD1. The length of the CDR3 is 15 residues. V lost 3 bases to trimming and J lost 9 bases; unmatched junction nucleotides: 8. Germline V gene sequence: CDR1 SEHNR, CDR2 FQNEAQ (reference sequence). CDR3 coding DNA: TGTGCCAGCAGCTTGGGACAGGGGCGGCTAACTGAGCAGTTCTTC. The encoded protein is CASSLGQGRLTEQFF.

This clonotype was observed many times. The CDR3 nucleotides read TGTGCCAGCAGCCAAGATAGAGACTATGGCTACACCTTC. Protein product: CASSQDRDYGYTF. The chain recombines TRBV3-1 with TRBJ1-2, with unresolved D. Germline V gene lookup returns CDR1 LGHDT and CDR2 YNNKEL (reference sequence). Trimming took off 0 bases at V and 3 bases at J, with 5 bases between the two ends. The CDR3 contains 13 residues.

Ten or more counts support this clonotype. This chain uses TRBV3-1 with TRBJ2-1; the D call may be TRBD1 or TRBD2 (5 bases each). This CDR3 has 15 residues. V lost 6 bases and J 2 bases, leaving 14 bases between the germline ends. CDR1 LGHDT and CDR2 YNNKEL come from the germline V gene (reference sequence). CDR3 region: CASRPGTWPYNEQFF. In nucleotides, the CDR3 is TGTGCCAGCAGGCCAGGGACGTGGCCCTACAATGAGCAGTTCTTC.

This clonotype was observed at least ten times. This chain joins TRBV7-9 and TRBJ2-7, with TRBD1 matching over 11 bases. V was pared by 5 bases and J by 3 bases, with 6 bases of the junction left unmatched. In germline, CDR1 is SEHNR, CDR2 FQNEAQ (reference sequence). This CDR3 has 15 residues. In DNA, the CDR3 is TGTGCCAGCAGCAGCCTGGGACAGGGGGGCTACGAGCAGTACTTC. It specifies CASSSLGQGGYEQYF.

This clonotype was counted at least ten times. The genes are TRBV20-1 and TRBJ2-1, with TRBD2 matching 9 bases. In germline, CDR1 is DFQATT, CDR2 SNEGSKA (reference sequence). With 3 bases clipped from V and 4 bases from J, the junction kept 4 bases outside the gene matches. The CDR3 runs 14 residues. The CDR3 DNA is TGCAGTGCTAGTTGGCTAGCGGGGTACAATGAGCAGTTCTTC. As protein: CSASWLAGYNEQFF.

The V call is TRBV15, the J call TRBJ1-2, with 8 positions matching TRBD1. Germline CDR1 is LNHNV and CDR2 is YYDKDF (reference sequence). The J segment lost 7 bases and the V segment lost 3 bases, leaving 13 bases of the junction unmatched. The CDR3 is made up of 16 amino acids. The CDR3 region is CATSRAGQGLVSGYTF. Here the CDR3 DNA reads TGTGCCACCAGCAGGGCCGGACAGGGTCTTGTCTCTGGCTACACCTTC. Variable domain in full (rest from reference TRBV15 and TRBJ1-2): DAMVIQNPRYQVTQFGKPVTLSCSQTLNHNVMYWYQQKSSQAPKLLFHYYDKDFNNEADTPDNFQSRRPNTSFCFLDIRSPGLGDTAMYLCATSRAGQGLVSGYTFGSGTRLTVV.

This sequence joins TRBV28 and TRBJ2-7; no clear D. The CDR3 is made up of 15 amino acids. From germline, CDR1 is MDHEN and CDR2 SYDVKM. With 4 bases removed from V and 0 bases from J, the gap between germline ends came to 13 bases. CDR3 loop: CASSSSPHGSYEQYF. CDR3 DNA sequence: TGTGCCAGCAGTTCCTCTCCCCATGGCTCCTACGAGCAGTACTTC.

This clonotype was observed many times. This chain joins TRBV2 and TRBJ1-5; possible D gene TRBD1, 6 bases. V lost 4 bases, J lost 4 bases, and 14 bases lay in between. The CDR3 extends over 15 amino acids. The V gene's germline CDR1 is SNHLY and CDR2 FYNNEI. This chain's CDR3 is CASSGVVGANQPQHF. For the CDR3, the DNA is TGTGCCAGCAGTGGGGTTGTGGGGGCTAATCAGCCCCAGCATTTT.

V is TRBV6-1 and J is TRBJ1-3, with a weak D call TRBD1 (5 bases). V was pared by 6 bases and J by 4 bases, with 16 bases between. The CDR3 totals 15 residues. CDR1 and CDR2 from the germline V gene are MNHNS and SASEGT. The CDR3 sequence is CASRPRGTLGNTIYF. In nucleotides, the CDR3 is TGTGCCAGCAGACCGAGAGGGACCTTAGGAAACACCATATATTTT.

This clonotype occurred many times. The V call is TRBV20-1, the J call TRBJ2-7; 16 bases are a match to TRBD2. V lost 5 bases to trimming and J lost 6 bases; unmatched junction nucleotides: 7. Germline V CDR1 and CDR2: DFQATT, SNEGSKA (reference sequence). The CDR3 covers 15 residues. CDR3 DNA sequence: TGCAGTGCTCGCGTGGGACTAGCGGGAGGGGGCGAGCAGTACTTC. The encoded protein is CSARVGLAGGGEQYF.

This clonotype has more than one count but fewer than ten. The chain recombines TRBV12-3 or TRBV12-4 with TRBJ2-7; tentatively, D is TRBD1 (7 bases). V was cut by 3 bases and J by 0 bases, with 18 bases left in between. The CDR3 length is 17 residues. The CDR3 DNA sequence: TGTGCCAGCAGTTTTAAGGGGGGTGACAGGGACTCCTACGAGCAGTACTTC. Its translation: CASSFKGGDRDSYEQYF.

This clonotype occurred many times. V and J are TRBV11-3 and TRBJ2-1, with 9 bases aligning to TRBD2. Germline V gene sequence: CDR1 SGHNT, CDR2 YENEEA. V lost 5 bases, J lost 6 bases, and 8 bases stayed unmatched. The length of the CDR3 is 15 residues. The CDR3 region is CASSAEREAGNEQFF. The CDR3 DNA follows: TGTGCCAGCAGCGCCGAGCGGGAGGCTGGCAATGAGCAGTTCTTC.

This clonotype occurred a few times. The gene calls are TRBV13 and TRBJ1-3; D unclear. This CDR3 spans 14 amino acids. Deletions cut 5 bases from V and 1 base from J, with 9 bases between. Germline values: CDR1 PRHDT, CDR2 FYEKMQ (reference sequence). The CDR3 DNA sequence: TGTGCCAGCAGCCTCCGGACGTCTGGAAACACCATATATTTT. Residues: CASSLRTSGNTIYF.

Remarks on this clonotype: A read error may be the cause here, since a much bigger clone is one base away. The genes are TRBV7-2 and TRBJ2-1; D possibly corresponds to TRBD2 (6 bases). Germline V CDR1 and CDR2: SGHTA, FQGNSA. This CDR3 has 14 residues. The V gene lost 1 base and the J gene lost 9 bases, with 13 bases spanning the gap. This CDR3 reads CASSLDGLASEQFF. CDR3 DNA: TGTGCCAGCAGCTTAGATGGGCTAGCGAGTGAGCAGTTCTTC.

In this sample, this clonotype turned up a few times. This rearrangement joins TRBV28 to TRBJ1-5; tentatively, D is TRBD1 (5 bases). Per the germline V gene, CDR1 is MDHEN and CDR2 is SYDVKM. This CDR3 comprises 15 residues. Trimming removed 6 bases at V and 4 bases at J, with 16 bases between. The CDR3 reads CASSPRGVGNQPQHF. The CDR3 DNA is TGTGCCAGCAGCCCCAGAGGGGTAGGGAATCAGCCCCAGCATTTT.

Details on this clonotype: A much larger clone lies a single base off, so this may be a read error. This likely comes from a read error, as the CDR3 has no conserved phenylalanine or tryptophan at its end. In DNA form, the CDR3 reads TGCAGCGCTGAGGGGGGAGCCCTATTTTACAATGAGCAGTTCTCC. Translating it yields CSAEGGALFYNEQFS. The chain links TRBV29-1 to TRBJ2-1, with D possibly being TRBD1 or TRBD2 (6 bases each). This CDR3 has 15 residues. Germline CDR1 is SQVTM and CDR2 is ANQGSEA. The ends were cut back, 7 bases at V and 4 bases at J, with 20 bases in the middle.